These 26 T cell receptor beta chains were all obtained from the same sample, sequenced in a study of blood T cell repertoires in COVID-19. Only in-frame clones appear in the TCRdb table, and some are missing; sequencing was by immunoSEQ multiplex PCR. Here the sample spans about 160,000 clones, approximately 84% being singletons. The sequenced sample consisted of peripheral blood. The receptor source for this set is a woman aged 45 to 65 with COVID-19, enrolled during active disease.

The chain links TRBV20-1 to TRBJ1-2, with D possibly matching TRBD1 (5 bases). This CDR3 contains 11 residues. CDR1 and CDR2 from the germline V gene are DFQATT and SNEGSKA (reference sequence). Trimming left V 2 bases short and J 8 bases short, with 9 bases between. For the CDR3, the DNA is TGCAGTGCTAGATCGGGGGGAGGCTACACCTTC. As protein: CSARSGGGYTF.

The DNA for the CDR3 is TGTGCCAGGGAGGGCTCCGGAGTTAACTATGGCTACACCTTC. Amino acids: CAREGSGVNYGYTF. The chain joins TRBV2 to TRBJ1-2; D is uncertain. With 9 bases removed from V and 1 base from J, the gap between germline ends came to 15 bases. Germline loops: CDR1 SNHLY, CDR2 FYNNEI. There are 14 residues in the CDR3.

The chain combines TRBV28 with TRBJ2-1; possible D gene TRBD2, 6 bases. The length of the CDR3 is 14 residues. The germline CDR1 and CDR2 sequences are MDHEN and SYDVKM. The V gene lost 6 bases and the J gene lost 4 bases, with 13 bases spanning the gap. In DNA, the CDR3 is TGTGCCAGCAGACCCGGAGGGAGTTACAATGAGCAGTTCTTC. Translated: CASRPGGSYNEQFF. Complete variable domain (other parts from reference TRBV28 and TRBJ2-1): DVKVTQSSRYLVKRTGEKVFLECVQDMDHENMFWYRQDPGLGLRLIYFSYDVKMKEKGDIPEGYSVSREKKERFSLILESASTNQTSMYLCASRPGGSYNEQFFGPGTRLTVL.

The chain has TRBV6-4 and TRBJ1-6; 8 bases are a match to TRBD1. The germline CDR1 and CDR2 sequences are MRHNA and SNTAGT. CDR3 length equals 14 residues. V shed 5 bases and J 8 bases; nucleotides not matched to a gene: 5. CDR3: CASSSGQGDSPLHF. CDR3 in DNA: TGTGCCAGCAGTTCAGGACAGGGAGATTCACCCCTCCACTTT.

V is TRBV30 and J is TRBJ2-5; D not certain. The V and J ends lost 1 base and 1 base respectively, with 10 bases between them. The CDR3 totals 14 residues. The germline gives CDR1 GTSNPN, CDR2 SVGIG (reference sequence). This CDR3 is CAWSATWAQETQYF. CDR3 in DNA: TGTGCCTGGAGTGCCACCTGGGCCCAAGAGACCCAGTACTTC.

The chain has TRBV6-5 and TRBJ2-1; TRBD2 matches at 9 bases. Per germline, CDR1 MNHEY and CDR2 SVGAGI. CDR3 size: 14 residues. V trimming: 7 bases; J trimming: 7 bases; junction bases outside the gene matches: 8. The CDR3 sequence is CASTTSGRENEQFF. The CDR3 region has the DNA TGTGCCAGCACGACTAGCGGAAGAGAAAATGAGCAGTTCTTC.

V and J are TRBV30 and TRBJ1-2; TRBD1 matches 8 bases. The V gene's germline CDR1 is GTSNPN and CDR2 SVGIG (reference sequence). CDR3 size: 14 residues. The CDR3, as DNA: TGTGCTTATGACCAGGGGGCCAGAAACTATGGCTACACCTTC. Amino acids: CAYDQGARNYGYTF.

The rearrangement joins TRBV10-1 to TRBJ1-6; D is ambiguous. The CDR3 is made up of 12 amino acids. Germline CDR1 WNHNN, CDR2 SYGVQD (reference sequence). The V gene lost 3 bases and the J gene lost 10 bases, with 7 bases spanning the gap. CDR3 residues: CASSDVRSPLHF. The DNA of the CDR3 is TGCGCCAGCAGTGATGTTAGATCACCCCTCCACTTT.

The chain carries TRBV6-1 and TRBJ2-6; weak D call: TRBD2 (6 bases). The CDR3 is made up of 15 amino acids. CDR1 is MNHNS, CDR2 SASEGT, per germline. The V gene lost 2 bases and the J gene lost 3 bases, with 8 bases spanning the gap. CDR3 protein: CASSEWGGGANVLTF. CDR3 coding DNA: TGTGCCAGCAGTGAATGGGGAGGTGGGGCCAACGTCCTGACTTTC.

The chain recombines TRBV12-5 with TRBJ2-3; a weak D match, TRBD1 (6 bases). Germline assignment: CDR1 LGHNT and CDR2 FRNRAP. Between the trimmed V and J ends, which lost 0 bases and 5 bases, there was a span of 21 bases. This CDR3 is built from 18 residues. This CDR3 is CASGLVPAIGDKRDTQYF. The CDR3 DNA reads TGTGCTAGTGGTTTGGTACCAGCGATTGGGGACAAACGAGATACGCAGTATTTT.

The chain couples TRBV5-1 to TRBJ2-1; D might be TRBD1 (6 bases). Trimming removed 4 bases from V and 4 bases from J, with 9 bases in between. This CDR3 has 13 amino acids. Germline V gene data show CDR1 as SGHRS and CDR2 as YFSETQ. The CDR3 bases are TGCGCCAGCAGCCTGGACAGATACAATGAGCAGTTCTTC. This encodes CASSLDRYNEQFF.

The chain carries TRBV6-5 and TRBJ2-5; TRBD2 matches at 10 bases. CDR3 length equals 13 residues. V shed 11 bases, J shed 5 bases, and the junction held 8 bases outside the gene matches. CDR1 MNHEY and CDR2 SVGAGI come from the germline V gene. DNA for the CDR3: TGTGCCCATCAAGCGGGGGGGCGGGAGACCCAGTACTTC. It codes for CAHQAGGRETQYF.

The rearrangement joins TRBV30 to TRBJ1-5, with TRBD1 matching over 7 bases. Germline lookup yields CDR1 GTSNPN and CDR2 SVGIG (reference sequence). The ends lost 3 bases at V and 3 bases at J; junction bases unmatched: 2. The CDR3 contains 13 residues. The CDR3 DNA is TGTGCCTGGAGCGGACAGGACAATCAGCCCCAGCATTTT. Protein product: CAWSGQDNQPQHF. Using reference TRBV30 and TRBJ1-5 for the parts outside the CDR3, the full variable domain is SQTIHQWPATLVQPVGSPLSLECTVEGTSNPNLYWYRQAAGRGLQLLFYSVGIGQISSEVPQNLSASRPQDRQFILSSKKLLLSDSGFYLCAWSGQDNQPQHFGDGTRLSIL.

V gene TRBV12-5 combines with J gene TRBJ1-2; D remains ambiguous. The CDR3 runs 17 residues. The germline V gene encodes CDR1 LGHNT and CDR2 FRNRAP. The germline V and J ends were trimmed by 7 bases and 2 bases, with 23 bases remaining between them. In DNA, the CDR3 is TGTGCTAGTGCCTCCTTCTTGGGAGTCTCACACAACTATGGCTACACCTTC. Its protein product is CASASFLGVSHNYGYTF.

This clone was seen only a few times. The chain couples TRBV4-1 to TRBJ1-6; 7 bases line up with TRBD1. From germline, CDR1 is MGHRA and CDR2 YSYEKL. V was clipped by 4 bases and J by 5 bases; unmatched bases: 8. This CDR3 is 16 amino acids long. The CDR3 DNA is TGCGCCAGCAGCCTCCGGGACACAGGGGATAATTCACCCCTCCACTTT. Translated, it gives CASSLRDTGDNSPLHF.

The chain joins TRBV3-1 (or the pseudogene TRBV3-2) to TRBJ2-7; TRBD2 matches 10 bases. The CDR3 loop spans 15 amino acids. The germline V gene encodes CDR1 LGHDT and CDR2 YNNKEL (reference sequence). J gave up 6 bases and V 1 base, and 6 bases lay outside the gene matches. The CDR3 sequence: CASSQVAGGPLEQYF. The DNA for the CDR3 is TGTGCCAGCAGCCAAGTAGCGGGGGGCCCCCTCGAGCAGTACTTC.

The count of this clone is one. CDR3 DNA sequence: TGTGCCAGCGCACTAGGAGAGGCCTACGAGCAGTACTTC. Encoded protein: CASALGEAYEQYF. The gene calls are TRBV11-3 and TRBJ2-7; D might be TRBD2 (5 bases). Germline assignment: CDR1 SGHNT and CDR2 YENEEA. The germline V and J ends were trimmed by 8 bases and 2 bases, with 13 bases remaining between them. CDR3 length equals 13 residues.

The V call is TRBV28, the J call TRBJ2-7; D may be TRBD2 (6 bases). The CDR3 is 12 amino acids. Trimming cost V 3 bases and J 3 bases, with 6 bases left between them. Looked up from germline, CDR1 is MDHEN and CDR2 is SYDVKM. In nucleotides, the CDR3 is TGTGCCAGCAGTTTGGGGGGCTACGAGCAGTACTTC. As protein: CASSLGGYEQYF.

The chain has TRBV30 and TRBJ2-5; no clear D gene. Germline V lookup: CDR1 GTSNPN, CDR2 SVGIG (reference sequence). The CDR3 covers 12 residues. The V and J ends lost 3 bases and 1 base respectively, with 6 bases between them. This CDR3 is CAWSPSQETQYF. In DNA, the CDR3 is TGTGCCTGGAGCCCCAGCCAAGAGACCCAGTACTTC.

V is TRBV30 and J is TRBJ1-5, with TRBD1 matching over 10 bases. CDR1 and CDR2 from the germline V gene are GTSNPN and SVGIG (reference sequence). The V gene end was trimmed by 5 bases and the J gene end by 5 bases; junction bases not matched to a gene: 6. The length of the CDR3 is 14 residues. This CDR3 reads CAWGRTGGYQPQHF. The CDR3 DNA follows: TGTGCCTGGGGCCGGACAGGGGGTTATCAGCCCCAGCATTTT.

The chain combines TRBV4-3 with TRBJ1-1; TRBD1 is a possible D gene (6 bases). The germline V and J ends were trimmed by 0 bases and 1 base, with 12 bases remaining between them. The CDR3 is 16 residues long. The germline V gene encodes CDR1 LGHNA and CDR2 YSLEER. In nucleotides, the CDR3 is TGCGCCAGCAGCCAAGATTACGACAGGACGAACACTGAAGCTTTCTTT. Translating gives CASSQDYDRTNTEAFF.

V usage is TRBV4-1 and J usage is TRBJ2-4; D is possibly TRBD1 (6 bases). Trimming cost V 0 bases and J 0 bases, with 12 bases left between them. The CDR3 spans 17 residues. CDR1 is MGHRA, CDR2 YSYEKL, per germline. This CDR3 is CASSQDSGTIAKNIQYF. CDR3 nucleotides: TGCGCCAGCAGCCAAGACTCCGGGACAATAGCCAAAAACATTCAGTACTTC.

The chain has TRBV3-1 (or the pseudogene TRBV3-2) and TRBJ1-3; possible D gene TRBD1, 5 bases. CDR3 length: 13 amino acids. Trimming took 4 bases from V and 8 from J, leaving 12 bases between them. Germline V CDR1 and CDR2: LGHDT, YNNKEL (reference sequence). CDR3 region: CASSPSPGDTIYF. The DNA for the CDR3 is TGTGCCAGCAGCCCCTCCCCGGGGGACACCATATATTTT.

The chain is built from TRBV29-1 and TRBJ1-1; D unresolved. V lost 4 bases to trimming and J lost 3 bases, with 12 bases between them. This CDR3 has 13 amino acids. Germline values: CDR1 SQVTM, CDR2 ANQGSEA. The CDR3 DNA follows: TGCAGCGTTGGTCATGTCGCGGACACTGAAGCTTTCTTT. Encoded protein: CSVGHVADTEAFF.

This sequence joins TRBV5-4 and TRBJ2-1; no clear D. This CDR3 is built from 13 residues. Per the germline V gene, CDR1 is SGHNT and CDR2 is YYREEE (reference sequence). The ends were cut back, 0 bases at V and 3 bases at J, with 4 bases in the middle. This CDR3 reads CASSLAVYNEQFF. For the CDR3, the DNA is TGTGCCAGCAGCTTGGCCGTCTACAATGAGCAGTTCTTC.

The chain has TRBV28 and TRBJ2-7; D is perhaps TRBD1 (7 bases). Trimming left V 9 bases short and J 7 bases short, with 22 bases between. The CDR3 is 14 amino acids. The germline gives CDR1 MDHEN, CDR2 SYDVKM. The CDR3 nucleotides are TGTGCCAGTTCGCCCGGGGGACCACAGGGGGAGCAGTACTTC. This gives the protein CASSPGGPQGEQYF.